These 3 T cell receptor beta chains came from one sample sequenced in a study of blood T cell repertoires in COVID-19. TCRdb keeps only in-frame clones here, not all; method: immunoSEQ multiplex PCR. Among fewer than 120,000 clones listed, about 79% were seen once. Sequencing was done on a sample of peripheral blood. The receptors here all came from a woman aged 80 or older with active or convalescent COVID-19.

This rearrangement joins TRBV18 to TRBJ1-4; TRBD1 might be the D (5 bases). Trimming shortened V by 6 bases and J by 4 bases, and 18 bases separated the two germline ends. There are 16 residues in the CDR3. Germline assignment: CDR1 KGHSH and CDR2 LQKENI. CDR3 in amino acids: CASSAKQDTVNEKLFF. The CDR3 coding sequence is TGTGCCAGCTCGGCAAAACAGGATACAGTTAATGAAAAACTGTTTTTT.

Here the CDR3 reads CASSVQGASYNEQFF. CDR3 nucleotides: TGCGCCAGCAGCGTCCAGGGGGCTTCCTACAATGAGCAGTTCTTC. The chain links TRBV5-1 to TRBJ2-1, with 8 bases identical to TRBD1. J was trimmed by 1 base and V by 4 bases; bases with no gene match: 4. Germline assignment: CDR1 SGHRS and CDR2 YFSETQ. The CDR3 runs to 15 residues.

This sequence joins TRBV6-1 and TRBJ2-1, with a tentative D call TRBD1 (6 bases). Trimming removed 0 bases from V and 10 bases from J, with 13 bases in between. This CDR3 contains 14 residues. Germline assignment: CDR1 MNHNS and CDR2 SASEGT. The CDR3 region is CASSEALLDREQFF. In DNA form, the CDR3 reads TGTGCCAGCAGTGAAGCGTTACTGGACAGAGAGCAGTTCTTC.